The clone carrying this TCR beta chain was recorded many times. Germline assignment: CDR1 LGHNA and CDR2 YSLEER. The CDR3 has 16 amino acids. V was cut by 0 bases and J by 2 bases, with 14 bases left in between. The data are from a study of blood T cells in healthy people across ages. A second PCR of 7 to 11 cycles used a sample-barcoded 5' primer and a J-beta primer mix. MiXCR, run by TCRdb on the 5' RACE reads, gives a single entry per CDR3 protein. The profile shows approximately 830,000 distinct CDR3 sequences, around 68% of them singletons. Healthy individuals of Caucasian origin from Russia, aged 6 to 90, served as donors.

The chain joins TRBV4-3 to TRBJ2-7; D uncertain. The clonotype originates from a man aged 25 to 40 in good health. Specimen: blood. The CDR3 DNA reads TGCGCCAGCAGCCAAGATTGGGCTTCCAATCCCTACGAGCAGTACTTC. This gives the protein CASSQDWASNPYEQYF.